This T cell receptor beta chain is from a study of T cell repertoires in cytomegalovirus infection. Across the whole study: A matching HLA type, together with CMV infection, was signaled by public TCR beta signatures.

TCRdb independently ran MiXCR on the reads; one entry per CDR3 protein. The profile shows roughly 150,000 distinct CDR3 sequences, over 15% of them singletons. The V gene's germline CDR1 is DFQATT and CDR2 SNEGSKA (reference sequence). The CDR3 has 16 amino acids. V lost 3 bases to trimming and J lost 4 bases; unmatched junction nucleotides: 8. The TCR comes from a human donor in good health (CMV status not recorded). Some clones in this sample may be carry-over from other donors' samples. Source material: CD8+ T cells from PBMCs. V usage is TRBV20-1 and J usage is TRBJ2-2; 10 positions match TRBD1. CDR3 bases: TGCAGTGCTAGGACAGGGGGCGCGAAAGGCACCGGGGAGCTGTTTTTT. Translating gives CSARTGGAKGTGELFF.